This T cell receptor beta chain derives from a study of cytomegalovirus exposure and HLA in healthy donors. Overall study results and limits: Reportedly, diagnosis of cytomegalovirus status by the classifier showed high specificity and sensitivity.

On this clone itself: Its specificity is unknown.

The donors were members of the validation cohort, which comprised 90 to 150 subjects and was separate from the first cohort of some 680 subjects. The protocol was immunoSEQ multiplex PCR, while the TCRdb copy is restricted to in-frame clones and leaves out a portion. The table includes 250,000 to 300,000 clones, 80% to 90% detected once. The V and J ends lost 4 bases and 1 base respectively, with 12 bases between them. The CDR3 consists of 15 residues. The germline V gene encodes CDR1 SGHRS and CDR2 YFSETQ. Sequencing used PBMCs. The V and J genes are TRBV5-1 and TRBJ1-3, with D maybe TRBD1 (6 bases). The TCR originated in a woman aged 18-35 years in good health and CMV-seronegative. The CDR3 sequence: CASSLGDRSGNTIYF. The CDR3 DNA follows: TGCGCCAGCAGCCTTGGAGACAGGTCTGGAAACACCATATATTTT.